These T cell receptor beta chains were read from a single sample in a study of blood T cell repertoires in COVID-19. Sequencing used immunoSEQ multiplex PCR; TCRdb keeps in-frame clones, though not all of them. The sample carries fewer than 200,000 clones, more than 65% recorded once. The sequenced sample was peripheral blood. The receptors stem from a woman aged 55-69 years with COVID-19, enrolled during active disease. The CDR3 runs from the conserved cysteine through the conserved F or W. The D gene is left open where the match is weak. Rows give clone size only sometimes, using once, few, many, or a class for an expanded clone.

>TRBD1|TRBJ1-2|TRBV28|NA
TGTGCCAGCAGTCCGCCGACAGGGGGCGAAAAGGGCTACACCTTC
CASSPPTGGEKGYTF
>TRBD2|TRBJ2-2|TRBV28|NA
TGTGCCAGCAGACCGGGAGGGCCGGGCACCGGGGAGCTGTTTTTT
CASRPGGPGTGELFF
>TRBD1|TRBJ1-2|TRBV20-1|NA
TGCAGTGCTAGTTCTCCCCCCCCCGGGACAGGGGGACCCTATGGCTACACCTTC
CSASSPPPGTGGPYGYTF
>TRBD2|TRBJ2-1|TRBV30|NA
TGTGCCTGGAGCGGGGGCCCTCCACGGACTAGCGGAGGGCACTCCTACAATGAGCAGTTCTTC
CAWSGGPPRTSGGHSYNEQFF
>NA|TRBJ2-1|TRBV27|NA
TGTGCCAGCAGTTTAACTTCCGGCAATGAGCAGTTCTTC
CASSLTSGNEQFF
>TRBD1|TRBJ2-5|TRBV24-1|NA
TGTGCCACCAGTGATTCAGGGGGCCGGGAGACCCAGTACTTC
CATSDSGGRETQYF
>TRBD2|TRBJ2-1|TRBV7-9|NA
TGTGCCAGCAGCCTGCGACTAGCGGGGGGGCCGGTTGAGCAGTTCTTC
CASSLRLAGGPVEQFF
>NA|TRBJ1-6|TRBV27|NA
TGTGCCAGCAGTTTAGTTGGGGGCAGGACGGGGTCACCCCTCCACTTT
CASSLVGGRTGSPLHF
>NA|TRBJ1-2|TRBV6-1|once
TGTGCCAGCAGTGAAGGACAAAACTATGGCTACACCTTC
CASSEGQNYGYTF
>NA|TRBJ2-2|TRBV7-2|few
TGTGCCAGCAGCCCTTTCGCCCTCGAGGGCACCGGGGAGCTGTTTTTT
CASSPFALEGTGELFF
>NA|TRBJ1-6|TRBV4-3|NA
TGCGCCAGCAGCCTTGACAGTACTAATTCACCCCTCCACTTT
CASSLDSTNSPLHF
>NA|TRBJ1-1|TRBV6-5|NA
TGTGCCAGCAGTTTCCCCGGGAACACTGAAGCTTTCTTT
CASSFPGNTEAFF
>NA|TRBJ2-5|TRBV5-1|NA
TGCGCCAGCAGCTTGTCCAGCGGATTCCAAGAGACCCAGTACTTC
CASSLSSGFQETQYF
>NA|TRBJ1-3|TRBV6-5|NA
TGTGCCAGCAGTTCTATGCAGGCGGGGGAAAACACCATATATTTT
CASSSMQAGENTIYF
>NA|TRBJ1-2|TRBV30|NA
TGTGCCTGGACCTCAAAGGGGACATCTGCCTATGGCTACACCTTC
CAWTSKGTSAYGYTF
>NA|TRBJ1-1|TRBV20-1|NA
TGCAGTGCTAGTTTCCGCCAGATGCTCCGAGCTTTCTTT
CSASFRQMLRAFF
>TRBD2|TRBJ2-2|TRBV7-3|NA
TGTGCCAGCAGCTCACGGACTAGCGTTTTCCCCGGGGAGCTGTTTTTT
CASSSRTSVFPGELFF
>NA|TRBJ1-2|TRBV21-1|few
TGTGCCAGTCATATACAACCCGGACACGATTATGGCTACACCTTC
CASHIQPGHDYGYTF
>TRBD2|TRBJ2-3|TRBV7-9|NA
TGTGCCAGCAGCTCCCAGGGGCGGGGGGGCGGAGATACGCAGTATTTT
CASSSQGRGGGDTQYF
>NA|TRBJ2-1|TRBV5-4|NA
TGTGCCAGCAGCCCAGACGGGGGGCCCCTCAATGAGCAGTTCTTC
CASSPDGGPLNEQFF
>TRBD1|TRBJ1-1|TRBV5-1|NA
TGCGCCAGCGGGGAGGACAGGGAAGCTTTCTTT
CASGEDREAFF
>NA|TRBJ2-3|TRBV2|NA
TGTGCCAGCCGTAAGTCAGGGGGCACAGATACGCAGTATTTT
CASRKSGGTDTQYF
>TRBD1|TRBJ1-2|TRBV19|NA
TGTGCCAGTAGTTTCCGTGCAGGGGGCTTGAACTATGGCTACACCTTC
CASSFRAGGLNYGYTF
>NA|TRBJ2-7|TRBV5-5|NA
TGTGCCAGCAGCTTGCCGGGGAGGTCCTTTTACGAGCAGTACTTC
CASSLPGRSFYEQYF
>TRBD1|TRBJ1-2|TRBV11-1|few
TGTGCCACGGGACAGTCGCTATATGGCTACACCTTC
CATGQSLYGYTF
>NA|TRBJ1-2|TRBV9|NA
TGTGCCAGCAGCTTTGGACACGCTTCTAACTATGGCTACACCTTC
CASSFGHASNYGYTF
>TRBD2|TRBJ2-7|TRBV11-2|once
TGTGCCAGCAGCTTAGCTAGCGGGGCCACCTACGAGCAGTACTTC
CASSLASGATYEQYF
>TRBD2|TRBJ2-3|TRBV9|NA
TGTGCCAGCAGCCCTAGGGGGACTAGCTCAGATACGCAGTATTTT
CASSPRGTSSDTQYF
>NA|TRBJ2-3|TRBV27|NA
TGTGCCAGCAGTTTTCGGGGAAATACGCAGTATTTT
CASSFRGNTQYF
>NA|TRBJ2-3|TRBV24-1|few
TGTGCCACCAGTGATCCGCAGGGATCTGACACAGATACGCAGTATTTT
CATSDPQGSDTDTQYF
>TRBD1|TRBJ2-2|TRBV18|once
TGTGCCAGCTCACAACAGGGGTCGAACACCGGGGAGCTGTTTTTT
CASSQQGSNTGELFF
>TRBD2|TRBJ2-7|TRBV10-3|NA
TGTGCCATCAGTGAGGCCCGGACTAGCGTAGCCTACGAGCAGTACTTC
CAISEARTSVAYEQYF
>TRBD1|TRBJ2-3|TRBV19|NA
TGTGCCAGTAGTAACTACAGGGGTGGGGGAGATACGCAGTATTTT
CASSNYRGGGDTQYF
>TRBD1|TRBJ1-2|TRBV5-1|NA
TGCGCCAGCAGTTCGAACCGGGACAGCGGAACTGGGGGCACCTTC
CASSSNRDSGTGGTF
>NA|TRBJ1-2|TRBV6-5|NA
TGTGCCACTAGCAATAACTATGGCTACACCTTC
CATSNNYGYTF
>NA|TRBJ2-3|TRBV7-2|NA
TGTGCCAGCAGCCCCGGCGGACTAACCCGGGATACGCAGTATTTT
CASSPGGLTRDTQYF
>TRBD1|TRBJ1-5|TRBV5-5|NA
TGTGCCAGCAGCGGGGGGACAGGGCGCAATCAGCCCCAGCATTTT
CASSGGTGRNQPQHF
>NA|TRBJ1-2|TRBV11-2|NA
TGTGCCAGCAGCTCCCAGGGATCCGGCTACACCTTC
CASSSQGSGYTF
>NA|TRBJ2-5|TRBV13|NA
TGTGCCAGCAGCCGCCCAACTGCGGGGGAGACCCAGTACTTC
CASSRPTAGETQYF
>TRBD2|TRBJ2-1|TRBV5-4|NA
TGTGCCAGCAGCCGCGGGAGGGAAAATGAGCAGTTCTTC
CASSRGRENEQFF
>TRBD2|TRBJ2-1|TRBV7-3|NA
TGTGCCAGCACCCCTAGTCGGACTAGCGGTTACAATGAGCAGTTCTTC
CASTPSRTSGYNEQFF